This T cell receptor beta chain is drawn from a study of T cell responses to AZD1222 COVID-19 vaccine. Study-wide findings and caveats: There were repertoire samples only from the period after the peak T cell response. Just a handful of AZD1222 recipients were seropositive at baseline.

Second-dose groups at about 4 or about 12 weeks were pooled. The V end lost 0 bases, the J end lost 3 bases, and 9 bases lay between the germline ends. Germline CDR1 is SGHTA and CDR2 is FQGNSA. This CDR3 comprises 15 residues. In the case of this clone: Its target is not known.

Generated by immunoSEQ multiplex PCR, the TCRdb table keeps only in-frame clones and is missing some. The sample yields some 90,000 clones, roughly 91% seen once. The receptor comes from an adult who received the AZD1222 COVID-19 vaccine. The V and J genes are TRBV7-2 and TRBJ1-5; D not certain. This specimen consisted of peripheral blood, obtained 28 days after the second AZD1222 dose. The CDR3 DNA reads TGTGCCAGCAGCTTAGCAGGGTTGATCAATCAGCCCCAGCATTTT. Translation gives CASSLAGLINQPQHF.